Shown below are 19 T cell receptor beta chains from a single sample sequenced in a study of T cell clones after liver transplantation. TCRdb keeps only in-frame clones here, not all; method: immunoSEQ multiplex PCR. This table has under 130,000 clones, about 80% appearing once. This specimen was CD4+ T cells from blood, taken approximately 43 months after liver transplant. These receptors all come from a human patient who received a liver transplant. The T cells may come from the graft donor.

In this sample, this clone turned up a few times. This chain uses TRBV11-2 with TRBJ2-7, with D possibly matching TRBD1 (5 bases). Per the germline V gene, CDR1 is SGHAT and CDR2 is FQNNGV. The CDR3 has 13 residues. V shed 0 bases and J shed 7 bases, with 10 bases lying between them. The CDR3 loop reads CASSLEPGWEQYF. CDR3 coding DNA: TGTGCCAGCAGCTTAGAACCAGGGTGGGAGCAGTACTTC.

J is TRBJ2-3 and V is TRBV2; D remains ambiguous. CDR1 is SNHLY and CDR2 is FYNNEI in the germline V gene. The CDR3 has 12 amino acids. V lost 6 bases and J lost 6, with 10 bases in between. The CDR3 loop reads CASSQTRDTQYF. CDR3 bases: TGTGCCAGCAGCCAGACTCGGGATACGCAGTATTTT.

This clone was recorded once. V gene TRBV14 combines with J gene TRBJ1-2, with a weak D call TRBD1 (5 bases). The germline gives CDR1 SGHDN, CDR2 FVKESK. CDR3 length: 15 amino acids. V was clipped by 3 bases and J by 8 bases, with 19 bases between them. CDR3 bases: TGTGCCAGCAGCCATCGCCGGGGGACCCTGGAGGGCTACACCTTC. Amino acids: CASSHRRGTLEGYTF. Variable domain in full (rest from reference TRBV14 and TRBJ1-2): EAGVTQFPSHSVIEKGQTVTLRCDPISGHDNLYWYRRVMGKEIKFLLHFVKESKQDESGMPNNRFLAERTGGTYSTLKVQPAELEDSGVYFCASSHRRGTLEGYTFGSGTRLTVV.

This clone was detected only once. V and J are TRBV4-1 and TRBJ2-1; D is perhaps TRBD2 (6 bases). This CDR3 spans 16 amino acids. Trimming took 1 base from V and 5 from J, leaving 15 bases between them. CDR1 and CDR2 (germline): MGHRA, YSYEKL. The CDR3 region is CASSQGSSGLNNEQFF. CDR3 nucleotides: TGCGCCAGCAGCCAAGGAAGTAGCGGACTCAACAATGAGCAGTTCTTC.

The chain is built from TRBV4-1 and TRBJ2-1, with TRBD2 matching over 8 bases. The CDR3 totals 17 residues. Losses at the gene ends were 5 bases for V and 8 bases for J; bases not matched to a gene: 17. CDR1 is MGHRA, CDR2 YSYEKL, per germline. The CDR3 DNA reads TGCGCCAGCAGCACGCAGCCCGGGGGGGGCCTTGGCGATGAGCAGTTCTTC. It codes for CASSTQPGGGLGDEQFF.

The chain is built from TRBV18 and TRBJ1-1; 8 nucleotides agree with TRBD1. Trimming at V came to 2 bases and at J to 0 bases, leaving 11 bases not matched to a gene. Germline V gives CDR1 KGHSH, CDR2 LQKENI. This CDR3 spans 18 amino acids. CDR3 sequence: CASSPGKGTGALNTEAFF. In DNA form, the CDR3 reads TGTGCCAGCTCACCAGGTAAGGGGACAGGCGCCTTGAACACTGAAGCTTTCTTT.

The rearrangement uses TRBV4-3 and TRBJ2-3; D uncertain. Trimming cost V 2 bases and J 5 bases, with 8 bases left between them. The CDR3 extends over 13 amino acids. Looked up from germline, CDR1 is LGHNA and CDR2 is YSLEER. The CDR3 sequence is CASSQLLLDTQYF. The CDR3 coding sequence is TGCGCCAGCAGCCAACTCCTCCTAGATACGCAGTATTTT.

The gene calls are TRBV19 and TRBJ1-2; TRBD1 is a possible D gene (5 bases). Germline CDR1 LNHDA, CDR2 SQIVND (reference sequence). The CDR3 is 13 amino acids. The V end lost 3 bases, the J end lost 5 bases, and 10 bases lay between the germline ends. CDR3 in amino acids: CASSIGTEYGYTF. CDR3 in DNA: TGTGCCAGTAGTATCGGGACGGAGTATGGCTACACCTTC.

The chain couples TRBV7-3 to TRBJ2-3; maybe TRBD1 (6 bases). V was cut by 1 base and J by 5 bases, with 10 bases left in between. The CDR3 is made up of 14 amino acids. Germline values: CDR1 SGHTA, CDR2 FQGTGA. In nucleotides, the CDR3 is TGTGCCAGCAGCTTAATGGGGGCGAGAGATACGCAGTATTTT. Protein sequence: CASSLMGARDTQYF.

The chain couples TRBV2 to TRBJ2-1; the match to TRBD1 covers 7 bases. With 7 bases clipped from V and 0 bases from J, the junction kept 9 bases outside the gene matches. CDR3 length: 16 residues. Germline-derived CDR1 and CDR2 are SNHLY and FYNNEI. CDR3 sequence reads: CASNHRGQSSYNEQFF. DNA of the CDR3: TGTGCCAGCAATCACAGGGGCCAAAGCTCCTACAATGAGCAGTTCTTC.

This clone was detected once. The chain combines TRBV2 with TRBJ2-3; the D call may be TRBD1 or TRBD2 (6 bases each). Germline CDR1 is SNHLY and CDR2 is FYNNEI. With 8 bases removed from V and 4 bases from J, the gap between germline ends came to 19 bases. This CDR3 has 15 residues. CDR3 in DNA: TGTGCCAGCCCTCCCTCCGGGGGCCGGGCAGATACGCAGTATTTT. Protein: CASPPSGGRADTQYF.

The rearrangement joins TRBV5-1 to TRBJ2-1, with 11 bases aligning to TRBD2. Germline V gene sequence: CDR1 SGHRS, CDR2 YFSETQ. The CDR3 is 17 residues long. The V and J ends lost 4 bases and 6 bases, in that order; junction bases with no gene match: 12. Here the CDR3 reads CASSHSGPTSGGNEQFF. CDR3 nucleotides: TGCGCCAGCAGCCACTCAGGCCCCACTAGCGGGGGCAATGAGCAGTTCTTC.

V is TRBV5-1 and J is TRBJ2-7; 10 nucleotides align to TRBD1. In germline, CDR1 is SGHRS, CDR2 YFSETQ. The ends lost 4 bases at V and 4 bases at J; junction bases unmatched: 23. The CDR3 spans 20 residues. The chain's CDR3 is CASSPDPGQGLGVPSYEQYF. The CDR3 DNA follows: TGCGCCAGCAGCCCCGACCCGGGACAGGGGCTAGGAGTTCCTAGTTACGAGCAGTACTTC.

This chain connects TRBV9 to TRBJ1-4; D remains ambiguous. CDR3 length equals 14 residues. The ends were cut back, 3 bases at V and 1 base at J, with 7 bases in the middle. Germline lookup yields CDR1 SGDLS and CDR2 YYNGEE. The CDR3 sequence is CASSASGTNEKLFF. The CDR3 nucleotides are TGTGCCAGCAGCGCCAGTGGAACTAATGAAAAACTGTTTTTT.

This sequence joins TRBV7-8 and TRBJ1-2; 8 bases are shared with TRBD1. Per germline, CDR1 SGHVS and CDR2 FQNEAQ. V shed 5 bases, J shed 3 bases, and the junction held 5 bases outside the gene matches. This CDR3 comprises 14 residues. CDR3 sequence: CASSHWGQDYGYTF. The CDR3 DNA sequence: TGTGCCAGCAGCCACTGGGGACAGGACTATGGCTACACCTTC.

The V and J genes are TRBV11-2 and TRBJ1-6; TRBD1 matches at 12 bases. Germline trimming cut 2 bases from V and 8 bases from J; bases unmatched to any gene: 4. The CDR3 totals 16 residues. Germline values: CDR1 SGHAT, CDR2 FQNNGV. For the CDR3, the DNA is TGTGCCAGCAGCTTAAGGGACAGGGGGCGAGATTCACCCCTCCACTTT. Its translation: CASSLRDRGRDSPLHF.

This clone has more than one count but fewer than ten. V is TRBV7-8 and J is TRBJ2-1, with 9 bases that match TRBD1. Germline lookup yields CDR1 SGHVS and CDR2 FQNEAQ. J gave up 6 bases and V 4 bases, and 1 base lay outside the gene matches. The CDR3 is 13 residues long. The CDR3 loop is CASSYRGRNEQFF. CDR3 DNA: TGTGCCAGCAGCTACAGGGGGCGCAATGAGCAGTTCTTC.

This clone was seen once. V and J are TRBV19 and TRBJ1-3, with D unresolved. From germline, CDR1 is LNHDA and CDR2 SQIVND (reference sequence). Deletions cut 4 bases from V and 0 bases from J, with 13 bases between. The CDR3 length is 16 residues. The CDR3 spells CASSKRHGSSGNTIYF. CDR3 coding DNA: TGTGCCAGTAGTAAACGACACGGGAGCTCTGGAAACACCATATATTTT.

This chain uses TRBV20-1 with TRBJ1-1, with unresolved D. The germline V and J ends were trimmed by 8 bases and 7 bases, with 14 bases remaining between them. Germline V gene data show CDR1 as DFQATT and CDR2 as SNEGSKA (reference sequence). The CDR3 loop spans 11 amino acids. CDR3 residues: CSTNPDREAFF. CDR3 DNA sequence: TGCAGTACTAACCCGGACCGTGAAGCTTTCTTT.